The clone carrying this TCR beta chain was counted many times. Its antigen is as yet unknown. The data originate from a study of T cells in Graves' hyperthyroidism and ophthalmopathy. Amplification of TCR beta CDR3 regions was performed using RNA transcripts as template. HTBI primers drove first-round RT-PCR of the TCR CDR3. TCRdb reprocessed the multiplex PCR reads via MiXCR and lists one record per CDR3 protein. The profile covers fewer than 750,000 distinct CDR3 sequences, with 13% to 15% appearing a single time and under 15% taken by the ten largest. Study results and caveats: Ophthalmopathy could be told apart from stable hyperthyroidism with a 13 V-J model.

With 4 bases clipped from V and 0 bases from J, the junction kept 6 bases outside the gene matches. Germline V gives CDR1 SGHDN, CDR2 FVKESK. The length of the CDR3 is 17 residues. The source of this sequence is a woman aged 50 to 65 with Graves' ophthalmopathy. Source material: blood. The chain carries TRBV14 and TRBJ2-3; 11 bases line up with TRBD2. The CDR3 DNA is TGTGCCAGCAGCCCTAGACTAGCGGGAAGAAGCACAGATACGCAGTATTTT. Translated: CASSPRLAGRSTDTQYF.